This is a list of T cell receptor beta chains from one sample in a study of T cells after yellow fever vaccination. One entry per CDR3 protein, called by TCRdb with MiXCR from the 5' RACE reads. The sample lists hundreds of thousands of distinct CDR3 sequences, roughly 13% occurring once. The specimen was PBMCs, collected on the day of the yellow fever booster vaccination. These receptors were obtained from a man younger than 40 who received the YFV17D yellow fever vaccine. Each CDR3 is given with its conserved first and last residue. D genes are given only for firm matches. Clone size is not always given. Where it is, it says once, few, many or a class for expanded clones.

V gene	J gene	D gene	clone size	CDR3 DNA	CDR3 protein
TRBV20-1	TRBJ2-1	NA	few	TGCAGTGCTAGGATCCGAGGGGTTAACAATGAGCAGTTCTTC	CSARIRGVNNEQFF
TRBV12-3/TRBV12-4	TRBJ2-3	TRBD2	few	TGTGCCAGCAGTTCGGGACTAGCGGGACCAGATACGCAGTATTTT	CASSSGLAGPDTQYF
TRBV6-5	TRBJ2-5	TRBD1	many	TGTGCCAGCAGTTACTCGATCGCCGGACAGGCGACATACTTC	CASSYSIAGQATYF
TRBV2	TRBJ2-1	TRBD1	NA	TGTGCCAGCAGATCCGGGACAGGACCATACAATGAGCAGTTCTTC	CASRSGTGPYNEQFF
TRBV18	TRBJ2-5	TRBD2	NA	TGTGCCAGCTCACCACCGGGCGGGAGGGCCGTGAACCAAGAGACCCAGTACTTC	CASSPPGGRAVNQETQYF
TRBV7-2	TRBJ1-1	TRBD1	few	TGTGCCAGCAGCTTATTGATCAGGGGGACGGACACTGAAGCTTTCTTT	CASSLLIRGTDTEAFF
TRBV28	TRBJ2-1	NA	NA	TGTGCCAGCAGCATTCGGACTTCGCAGTTCTTC	CASSIRTSQFF
TRBV29-1	TRBJ2-7	NA	few	TGCAGCGTTGAAGACAGGTCTAGCTCCTACGAGCAGTACTTC	CSVEDRSSSYEQYF
TRBV29-1	TRBJ1-1	TRBD1	few	TGCAGCGTTGAACAACAGGGGGGGAACACTGAAGCTTTCTTT	CSVEQQGGNTEAFF
TRBV27	TRBJ2-5	NA	NA	TGTGCCAGCAGTCCAACCCCATGGACGGAGACCCAGTACTTC	CASSPTPWTETQYF
TRBV11-3	TRBJ2-4	NA	few	TGTGCCAGCAGCTTAGGGGGTCCCAAAAACATTCAGTACTTC	CASSLGGPKNIQYF
TRBV24-1	TRBJ2-1	NA	NA	TGTGCCACCAGTCATCGGGGGACCCCCTACAATGAGCAGTTCTTC	CATSHRGTPYNEQFF
TRBV9	TRBJ2-5	TRBD1	few	TGTGCCAGCAGCAGATCAGGGGGCGGACAAGAGACCCAGTACTTC	CASSRSGGGQETQYF
TRBV5-5	TRBJ2-7	NA	few	TGTGCCAGCAGCTTGCGGTTCCATGGGGGGAACTCCTACGAGCAGTACTTC	CASSLRFHGGNSYEQYF
TRBV5-5	TRBJ2-1	NA	NA	TGTGCCAGCAGCTTCACAGGGTCTTTCAATGAGCAGTTCTTC	CASSFTGSFNEQFF
TRBV9	TRBJ1-1	NA	few	TGTGCCAGCAGCGTAGACGGCGTTGGGGACACTGAAGCTTTCTTT	CASSVDGVGDTEAFF
TRBV10-3	TRBJ2-1	TRBD1	NA	TGTGCCAGCCGGGGACAGGACAATGAGCAGTTCTTC	CASRGQDNEQFF
TRBV7-9	TRBJ1-4	NA	NA	TGTGCCAGCAGCCTCACGGAGTCAACTAATGAAAAACTGTTTTTT	CASSLTESTNEKLFF
TRBV6-1	TRBJ2-3	TRBD2	few	TGTGCCAGCAGTAAACTAGCGGGAACCACAGATACGCAGTATTTT	CASSKLAGTTDTQYF
TRBV7-2	TRBJ2-7	TRBD1	few	TGTGCCAGCAGCCAAGGTTCGGCCAGGGGGCACGAGCAGTACTTC	CASSQGSARGHEQYF
TRBV4-2	TRBJ2-5	TRBD1	NA	TGTGCCAGCAGCCCCGGGACAGGGGGCCCCATCAGAGGAGAGACCCAGTACTTC	CASSPGTGGPIRGETQYF
TRBV4-3	TRBJ1-2	TRBD1	NA	TGCGCCAGCAGCCAAGGGGGGACAGTCTATGGCTACACCTTC	CASSQGGTVYGYTF
TRBV10-3	TRBJ2-1	TRBD1	NA	TGTGCCAGCTCCGGGACAGAGTACAATGAGCAGTTCTTC	CASSGTEYNEQFF
TRBV5-6	TRBJ2-2	TRBD2	NA	TGTGCCAGCAGCCGAAGAACTAGCGCGAACACCGGGGAGCTGTTTTTT	CASSRRTSANTGELFF
TRBV6-2/TRBV6-3	TRBJ1-5	NA	few	TGTGCCAGCAGTTCGGGTCCCCGATCGGCCCAGCATTTT	CASSSGPRSAQHF
TRBV5-4	TRBJ2-3	NA	NA	TGTGCCAGCAGCTTGTTTAGCTCTAAAGATACGCAGTATTTT	CASSLFSSKDTQYF
TRBV28	TRBJ1-6	NA	few	TGTGCCAGCCTGACAGGACCGAATTCACCCCTCCACTTT	CASLTGPNSPLHF
TRBV4-1	TRBJ1-1	TRBD1	few	TGCGCCGGGAGGGACAGGAACACTGAAGCTTTCTTT	CAGRDRNTEAFF
TRBV18	TRBJ2-1	NA	few	TGTGCCAGCTCACCTTACGAGGACAATGAGCAGTTCTTC	CASSPYEDNEQFF
TRBV25-1	TRBJ2-3	TRBD1	few	TGTGCCAGCAGACCTTCTTCTGGGACAGGGAACACAGATACGCAGTATTTT	CASRPSSGTGNTDTQYF
TRBV30	TRBJ1-1	TRBD1	NA	TGTGCCTGGAGTGCCCCCGGGACAGCGAACACTGAAGCTTTCTTT	CAWSAPGTANTEAFF
TRBV7-2	TRBJ2-7	NA	NA	TGTGCCAGTGGGGACAACTTCTACGAGCAGTACTTC	CASGDNFYEQYF
TRBV3-1	TRBJ2-3	TRBD2	few	TGTGCCAGCAGCCCCGGCCGGTCTAGCGGCAGCACAGATACGCAGTATTTT	CASSPGRSSGSTDTQYF
TRBV20-1	TRBJ1-5	TRBD1	NA	TGCAGTGCTAGACAGGGGGCAATCAATCAGCCCCAGCATTTT	CSARQGAINQPQHF
TRBV5-1	TRBJ2-5	NA	few	TGCGCCAGCAGCCCCTCGGGGTACGGTAACGCCCAGTACTTC	CASSPSGYGNAQYF
TRBV6-2/TRBV6-3	TRBJ1-2	NA	few	TGTGCCAGCAGTTATGGCGACGACTATGGCTACACCTTC	CASSYGDDYGYTF
TRBV28	TRBJ2-7	NA	NA	TGTGCCAGCAGCGCTGGACTAACCGGTTCCTACGAGCAGTACTTC	CASSAGLTGSYEQYF
TRBV7-2	TRBJ2-5	TRBD2	many	TGTGCCAGCAGCTTGTCGGGGGGCCAAGAGACCCAGTACTTC	CASSLSGGQETQYF
TRBV2	TRBJ1-1	NA	few	TGTGCCAGCAGGGCAGAAAGGGGCGATACTGAAGCTTTCTTT	CASRAERGDTEAFF
TRBV5-1	TRBJ2-1	NA	few	TGCGCCAGCAGCTTAGAATTCGACAATGAGCAGTTCTTC	CASSLEFDNEQFF
TRBV19	TRBJ1-3	TRBD1	NA	TGTGCCAGTAGGACGACAACAGGGGCCTCTGGAAACACCATATATTTT	CASRTTTGASGNTIYF
TRBV27	TRBJ2-5	TRBD2	NA	TGTGCCAGCAGGGAGACTAGCTCGGAGACCCAGTACTTC	CASRETSSETQYF
TRBV5-1	TRBJ2-2	NA	NA	TGCGCCAGCAGCTTACTGTTAGACACCGGGGAGCTGTTTTTT	CASSLLLDTGELFF
TRBV3-1	TRBJ2-3	NA	NA	TGTGCCAGCAGCCAGGAGGCTCTCAGGGGCACAGATACGCAGTATTTT	CASSQEALRGTDTQYF
TRBV9	TRBJ1-3	NA	few	TGTGCCAGCAGCGTAGAAGGGGGGGCTGGAAACACCATATATTTT	CASSVEGGAGNTIYF
TRBV20-1	TRBJ2-5	TRBD1	few	TGCAGTGCTGAACAGGGGTGGTTATCTAGGGAGACCCAGTACTTC	CSAEQGWLSRETQYF
TRBV5-6	TRBJ2-7	TRBD1	NA	TGTGCCAGCAGCTCGGACAGGCAGAACTATTACGAGCAGTACTTC	CASSSDRQNYYEQYF
TRBV18	TRBJ2-3	TRBD2	NA	TGTGCCAGCTCATCCACTAGCGTCCCAGATACGCAGTATTTT	CASSSTSVPDTQYF
TRBV20-1	TRBJ2-2	TRBD2	many	TGCAGTGCTAGGTCGTCTAGCGGGACGGGCGGGGAGCTGTTTTTT	CSARSSSGTGGELFF
TRBV6-2/TRBV6-3	TRBJ2-6	NA	NA	TGTGCCAGCAGAGTTGAGAGCTCTGGGGCCAACGTCCTGACTTTC	CASRVESSGANVLTF
TRBV28	TRBJ2-2	TRBD2	NA	TGTGCCAGCAGTCCTTTGCGACTAGCGGGAGTTCCCGGGGAGCTGTTTTTT	CASSPLRLAGVPGELFF
TRBV11-2	TRBJ2-7	TRBD1	NA	TGTGCCAGCAGCTCTGGACAGGGGGTCTACGAGCAGTACTTC	CASSSGQGVYEQYF
TRBV4-3	TRBJ2-5	TRBD1	NA	TGCGCCAGCAGCCAGGGCACAGGGGGCTACCAAGAGACCCAGTACTTC	CASSQGTGGYQETQYF
TRBV25-1	TRBJ2-3	NA	few	TGTGCCAGCAGTGAAGGTGGACCACTAAGACCAGATACGCAGTATTTT	CASSEGGPLRPDTQYF
TRBV5-4	TRBJ1-6	NA	few	TGTGCCAGCAGCCCGGACAGATTTAATTCACCCCTCCACTTT	CASSPDRFNSPLHF
TRBV23-1	TRBJ2-3	NA	few	TGCGCCAGCAGTCAATCGGATAGGAAACGGGGTACGCAGTATTTT	CASSQSDRKRGTQYF
TRBV18	TRBJ2-5	NA	NA	TGTGCCAGCTCACCAGAGCTGGGGATCTTAGGAGAGACCCAGTACTTC	CASSPELGILGETQYF
TRBV24-1	TRBJ2-5	TRBD1	NA	TGTGCCACCAGCCGGACAGGGGAACCAGAGACCCAGTACTTC	CATSRTGEPETQYF